The sequence of this TCR beta chain was determined in a study of shared clonotypes between healthy human individuals. Overall study: Three CD4 naive, three CD4 memory, two CD8 naive and one CD8 memory plate were used per donor.

CD45RO-negative cells were positively selected for CCR7, leaving out terminally differentiated effector memory CD45RA+ cells. TCRdb's copy holds only in-frame clones and misses some; the assay was immunoSEQ multiplex PCR. The data contain 2 million to 2.5 million clones, about 95% of them singletons. General study findings and limits: The low donor count limited represented genetic and exposure-history diversity. Compared with memory subsets, naive subsets generally had larger estimated richness.

In regard to this clone: The antigen remains undetermined. Within the sample, other DNA sequences also encode this same CDR3.

CDR3 length: 14 amino acids. V was clipped by 3 bases and J by 1 base, with 10 bases between them. Germline CDR1 and CDR2: MNHEY and SMNVEV (reference sequence). The source material was naive CD8+ T cells sorted from blood. This chain connects TRBV27 to TRBJ2-7; no firm D call. The sequence was collected from a man between 18 and 29 years old in good health. CDR3: CASSFVGSSYEQYF. CDR3 sequence (DNA): TGTGCCAGCAGTTTTGTCGGCAGTTCCTACGAGCAGTACTTC.